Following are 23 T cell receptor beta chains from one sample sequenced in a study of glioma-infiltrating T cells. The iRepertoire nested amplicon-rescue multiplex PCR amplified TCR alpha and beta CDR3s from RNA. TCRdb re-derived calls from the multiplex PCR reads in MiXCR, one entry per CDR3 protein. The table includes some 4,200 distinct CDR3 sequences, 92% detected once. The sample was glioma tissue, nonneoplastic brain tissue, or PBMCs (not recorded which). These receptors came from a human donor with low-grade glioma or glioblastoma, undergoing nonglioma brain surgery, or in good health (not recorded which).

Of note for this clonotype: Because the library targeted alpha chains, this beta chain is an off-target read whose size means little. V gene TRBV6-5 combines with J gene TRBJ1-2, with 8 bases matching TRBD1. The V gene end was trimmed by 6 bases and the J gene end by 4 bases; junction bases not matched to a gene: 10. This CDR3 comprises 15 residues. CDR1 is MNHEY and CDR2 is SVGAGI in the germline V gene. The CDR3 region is CASSYGQGSSYGYTF. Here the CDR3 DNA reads TGTGCCAGCAGCTACGGACAGGGATCGAGCTATGGCTACACCTTC.

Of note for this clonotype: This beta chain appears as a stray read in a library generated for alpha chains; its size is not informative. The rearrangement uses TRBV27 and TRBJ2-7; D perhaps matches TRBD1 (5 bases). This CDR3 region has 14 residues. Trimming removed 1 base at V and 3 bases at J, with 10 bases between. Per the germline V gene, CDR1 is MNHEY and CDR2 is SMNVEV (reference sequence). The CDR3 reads CASSLLAGLYEQYF. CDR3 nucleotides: TGTGCCAGCAGTTTATTGGCAGGGCTCTACGAGCAGTACTTC.

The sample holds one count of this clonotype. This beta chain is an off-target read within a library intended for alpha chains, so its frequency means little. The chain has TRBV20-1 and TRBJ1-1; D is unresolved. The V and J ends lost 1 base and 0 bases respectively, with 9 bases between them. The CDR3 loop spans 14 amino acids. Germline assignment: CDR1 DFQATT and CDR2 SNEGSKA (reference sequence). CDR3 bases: TGCAGTGCTAGAGTTCCGGGGTTGAACACTGAAGCTTTCTTT. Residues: CSARVPGLNTEAFF.

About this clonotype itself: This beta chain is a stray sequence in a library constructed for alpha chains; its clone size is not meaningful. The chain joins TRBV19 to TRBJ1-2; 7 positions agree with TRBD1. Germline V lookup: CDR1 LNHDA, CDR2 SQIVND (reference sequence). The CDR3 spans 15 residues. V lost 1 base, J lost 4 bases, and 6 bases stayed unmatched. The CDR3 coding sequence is TGTGCCAGTAGTATAGCCTGGACAGGTGGCTATGGCTACACCTTC. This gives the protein CASSIAWTGGYGYTF.

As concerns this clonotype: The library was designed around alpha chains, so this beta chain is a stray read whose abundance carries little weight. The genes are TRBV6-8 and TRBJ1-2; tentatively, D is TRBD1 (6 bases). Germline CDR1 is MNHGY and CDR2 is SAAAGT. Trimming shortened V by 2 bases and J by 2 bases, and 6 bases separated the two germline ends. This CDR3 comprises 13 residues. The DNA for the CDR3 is TGTGCCAGCAGTTACGGACAGAACTATGGCTACACCTTC. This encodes CASSYGQNYGYTF.

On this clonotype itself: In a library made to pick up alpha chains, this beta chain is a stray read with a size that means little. The CDR3 bases are TGCAGTGCTAGAGAAAGTCGTGGCGGCACAGATACGCAGTATTTT. Translated: CSARESRGGTDTQYF. The rearrangement links TRBV20-1 to TRBJ2-3, with D hard to call. V was cut by 0 bases and J by 1 base, with 11 bases left in between. Germline values: CDR1 DFQATT, CDR2 SNEGSKA (reference sequence). The length of the CDR3 is 15 residues.

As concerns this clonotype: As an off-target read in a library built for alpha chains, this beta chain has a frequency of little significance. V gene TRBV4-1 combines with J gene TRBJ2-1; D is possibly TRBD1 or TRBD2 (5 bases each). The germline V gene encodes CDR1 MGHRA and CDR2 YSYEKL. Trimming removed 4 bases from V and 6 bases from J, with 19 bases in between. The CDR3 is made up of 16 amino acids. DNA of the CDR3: TGCGCCAGCAGCCGAATAGAGGACGGGGACGGCAATGAGCAGTTCTTC. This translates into CASSRIEDGDGNEQFF.

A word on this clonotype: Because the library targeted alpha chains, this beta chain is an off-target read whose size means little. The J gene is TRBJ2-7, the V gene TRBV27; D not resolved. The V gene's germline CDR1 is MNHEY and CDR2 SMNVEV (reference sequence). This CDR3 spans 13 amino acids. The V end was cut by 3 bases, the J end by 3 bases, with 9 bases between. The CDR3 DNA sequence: TGTGCCAGCAGTTTGAACAGATACTACGAGCAGTACTTC. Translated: CASSLNRYYEQYF.

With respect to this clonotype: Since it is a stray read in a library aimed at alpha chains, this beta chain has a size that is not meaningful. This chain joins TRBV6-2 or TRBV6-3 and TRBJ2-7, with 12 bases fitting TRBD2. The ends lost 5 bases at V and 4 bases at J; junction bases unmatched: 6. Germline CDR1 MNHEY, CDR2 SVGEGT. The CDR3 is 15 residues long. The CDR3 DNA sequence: TGTGCCAGCAGTCATGGACTAGCGGGATTTTACGAGCAGTACGTC. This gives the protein CASSHGLAGFYEQYV.

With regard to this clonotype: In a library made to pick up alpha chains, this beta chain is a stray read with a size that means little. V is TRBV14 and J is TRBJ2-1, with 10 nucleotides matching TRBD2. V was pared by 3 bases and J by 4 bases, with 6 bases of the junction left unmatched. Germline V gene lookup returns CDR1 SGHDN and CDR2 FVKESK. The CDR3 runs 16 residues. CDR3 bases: TGTGCCAGCAGCCACGGGACTAGCGAACGATACAATGAGCAGTTCTTC. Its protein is CASSHGTSERYNEQFF.

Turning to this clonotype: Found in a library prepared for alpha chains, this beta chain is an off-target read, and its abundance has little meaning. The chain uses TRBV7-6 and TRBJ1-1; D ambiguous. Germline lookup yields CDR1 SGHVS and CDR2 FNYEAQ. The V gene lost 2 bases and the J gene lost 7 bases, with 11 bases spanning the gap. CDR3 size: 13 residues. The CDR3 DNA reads TGTGCCAGCAGCTTACTGTTATGGGGTGAAGCTTTCTTT. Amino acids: CASSLLLWGEAFF.

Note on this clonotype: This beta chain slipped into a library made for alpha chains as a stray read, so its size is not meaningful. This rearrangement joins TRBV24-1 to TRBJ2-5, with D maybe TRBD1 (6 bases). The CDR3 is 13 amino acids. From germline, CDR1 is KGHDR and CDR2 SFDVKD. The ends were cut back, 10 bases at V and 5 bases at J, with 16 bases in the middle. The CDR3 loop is CATQRGQGETQYF. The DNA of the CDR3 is TGTGCCACGCAACGGGGCCAGGGGGAGACCCAGTACTTC.

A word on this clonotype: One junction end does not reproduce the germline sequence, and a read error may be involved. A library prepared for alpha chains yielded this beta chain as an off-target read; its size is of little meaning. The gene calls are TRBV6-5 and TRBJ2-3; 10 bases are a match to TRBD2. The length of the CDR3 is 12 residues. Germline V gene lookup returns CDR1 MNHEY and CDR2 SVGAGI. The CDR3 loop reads CKSGGAIDTKYF. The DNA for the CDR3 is TGCAAAAGCGGGGGGGCCATAGATACGAAGTATTTT.

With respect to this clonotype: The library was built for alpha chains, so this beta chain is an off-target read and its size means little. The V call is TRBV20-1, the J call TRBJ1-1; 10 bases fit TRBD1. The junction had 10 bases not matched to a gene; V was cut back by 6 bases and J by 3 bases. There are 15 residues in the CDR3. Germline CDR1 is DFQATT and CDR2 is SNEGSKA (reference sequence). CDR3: CSADGTGELDTEAFF. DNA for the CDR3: TGCAGTGCCGACGGGACAGGGGAGTTGGACACTGAAGCTTTCTTT.

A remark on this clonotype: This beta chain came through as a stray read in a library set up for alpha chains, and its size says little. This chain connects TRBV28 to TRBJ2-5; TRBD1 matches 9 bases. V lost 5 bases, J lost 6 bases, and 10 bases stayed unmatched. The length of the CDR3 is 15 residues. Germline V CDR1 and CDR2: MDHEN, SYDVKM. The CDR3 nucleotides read TGTGCCAGCAGTGCAGCCGGGACAGGGTCAAAGACCCAGTACTTC. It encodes CASSAAGTGSKTQYF. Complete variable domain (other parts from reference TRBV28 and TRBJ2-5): DVKVTQSSRYLVKRTGEKVFLECVQDMDHENMFWYRQDPGLGLRLIYFSYDVKMKEKGDIPEGYSVSREKKERFSLILESASTNQTSMYLCASSAAGTGSKTQYFGPGTRLLVL.

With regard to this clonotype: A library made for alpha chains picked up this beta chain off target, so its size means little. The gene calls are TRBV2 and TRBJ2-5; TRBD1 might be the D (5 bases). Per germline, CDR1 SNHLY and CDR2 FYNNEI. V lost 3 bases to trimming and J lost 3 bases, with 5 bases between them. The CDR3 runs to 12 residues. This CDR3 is CASSDREETQYF. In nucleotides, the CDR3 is TGTGCCAGCAGTGACAGGGAAGAGACCCAGTACTTC.

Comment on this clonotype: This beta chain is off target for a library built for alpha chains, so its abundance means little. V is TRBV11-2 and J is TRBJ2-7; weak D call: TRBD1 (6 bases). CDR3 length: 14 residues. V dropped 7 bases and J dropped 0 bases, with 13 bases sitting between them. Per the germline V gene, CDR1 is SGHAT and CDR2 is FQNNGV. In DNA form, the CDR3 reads TGTGCCAGCACCAAACACAGGGTCTCCTACGAGCAGTACTTC. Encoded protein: CASTKHRVSYEQYF.

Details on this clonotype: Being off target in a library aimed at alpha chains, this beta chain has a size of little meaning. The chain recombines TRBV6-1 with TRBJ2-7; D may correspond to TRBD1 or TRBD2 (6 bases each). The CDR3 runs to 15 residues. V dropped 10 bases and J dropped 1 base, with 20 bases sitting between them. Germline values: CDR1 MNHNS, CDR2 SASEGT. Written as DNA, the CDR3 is TGTGCCACCAGAAAGGAACCGGGGGCATCCTACGAGCAGTACTTC. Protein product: CATRKEPGASYEQYF.

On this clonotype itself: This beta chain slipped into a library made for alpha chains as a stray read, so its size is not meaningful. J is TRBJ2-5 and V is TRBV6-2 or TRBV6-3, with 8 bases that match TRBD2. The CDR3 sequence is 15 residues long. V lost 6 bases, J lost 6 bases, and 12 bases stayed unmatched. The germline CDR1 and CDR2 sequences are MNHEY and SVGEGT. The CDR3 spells CASRIGGAGIKTQYF. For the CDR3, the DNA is TGTGCCAGCAGAATCGGGGGGGCCGGAATAAAGACCCAGTACTTC.

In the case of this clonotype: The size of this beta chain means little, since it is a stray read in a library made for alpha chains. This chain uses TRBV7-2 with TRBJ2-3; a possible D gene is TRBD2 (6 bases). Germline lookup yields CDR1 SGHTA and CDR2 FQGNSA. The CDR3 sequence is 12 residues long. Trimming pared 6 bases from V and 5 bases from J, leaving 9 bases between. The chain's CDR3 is CASRRGVDTQYF. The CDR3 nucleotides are TGTGCCAGCAGGCGGGGTGTAGATACGCAGTATTTT.

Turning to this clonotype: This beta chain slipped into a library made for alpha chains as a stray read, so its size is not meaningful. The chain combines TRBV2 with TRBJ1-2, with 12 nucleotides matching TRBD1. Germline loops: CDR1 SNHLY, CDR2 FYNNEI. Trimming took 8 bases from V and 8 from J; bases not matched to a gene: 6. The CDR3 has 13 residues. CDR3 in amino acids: CASEGQGAVGYTF. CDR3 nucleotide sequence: TGTGCCAGCGAGGGACAGGGGGCAGTGGGCTACACCTTC.

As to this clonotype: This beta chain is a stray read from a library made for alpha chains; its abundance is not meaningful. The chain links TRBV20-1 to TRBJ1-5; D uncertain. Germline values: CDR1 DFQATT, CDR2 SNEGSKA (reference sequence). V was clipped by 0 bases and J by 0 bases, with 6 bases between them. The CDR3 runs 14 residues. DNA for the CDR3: TGCAGTGCTAGAGAGACCTATAGCAATCAGCCCCAGCATTTT. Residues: CSARETYSNQPQHF.

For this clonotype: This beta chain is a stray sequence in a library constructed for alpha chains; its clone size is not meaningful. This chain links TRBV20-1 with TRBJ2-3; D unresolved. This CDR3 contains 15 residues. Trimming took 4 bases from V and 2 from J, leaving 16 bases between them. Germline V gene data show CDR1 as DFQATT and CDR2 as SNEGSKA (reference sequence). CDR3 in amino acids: CSANSGPDPTDTQYF. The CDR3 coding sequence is TGCAGTGCTAATTCCGGCCCCGATCCCACAGATACGCAGTATTTT.